Following are 25 T cell receptor beta chains from one sample sequenced in a study of T cells in Graves' hyperthyroidism and ophthalmopathy. What was amplified from RNA transcripts were TCR beta CDR3 regions. The HTBI primer set drove a first-round RT-PCR of the TCR CDR3. TCRdb re-derived calls from the multiplex PCR reads in MiXCR, one entry per CDR3 protein. The sample lists about 840,000 distinct CDR3 sequences, more than 30% seen once, with approximately 8.7% in the top ten. Sequencing input: blood. The source of these receptors is a young man with Graves' hyperthyroidism.

The gene calls are TRBV19 and TRBJ2-7, with 8 bases identical to TRBD1. Per germline, CDR1 LNHDA and CDR2 SQIVND (reference sequence). This CDR3 has 16 amino acids. Trimming took 4 bases from V and 2 from J; bases not matched to a gene: 10. The CDR3 is CASSTPRQGSTYEQYF. CDR3 DNA sequence: TGTGCCAGTAGTACCCCCCGACAGGGGTCGACCTACGAGCAGTACTTC.

The genes are TRBV19 and TRBJ2-5; D is ambiguous. V was trimmed by 5 bases and J by 2 bases, leaving 18 bases between them. This CDR3 spans 16 amino acids. CDR1 and CDR2 (germline): LNHDA, SQIVND (reference sequence). CDR3 amino acids: CASSPGNPNPQETQYF. The CDR3 nucleotides read TGTGCCAGTAGTCCCGGAAACCCGAACCCTCAAGAGACCCAGTACTTC.

The chain employs TRBV7-2 and TRBJ1-6, with TRBD1 matching over 9 bases. Trimming took 3 bases from V and 11 from J; bases not matched to a gene: 5. CDR1 and CDR2 from the germline V gene are SGHTA and FQGNSA. CDR3 size: 14 residues. The CDR3 coding sequence is TGTGCCAGCAGCTTTTCGGGGACAGGGCCACCCCTCCACTTT. Its translation: CASSFSGTGPPLHF.

With respect to this clonotype: Given a much more abundant clone one base away, this may be a read error. V gene TRBV7-9 combines with J gene TRBJ2-2; D is possibly TRBD2 (5 bases). The CDR3 is 12 residues long. CDR1 is SEHNR and CDR2 is FQNEAQ in the germline V gene (reference sequence). The CDR3 nucleotides are TGTGCCAGCAGCTGGGTCACCGGGGAGCTGCTTTTT. Protein product: CASSWVTGELLF.

This clonotype has only a few counts. This chain links TRBV7-2 with TRBJ2-7; TRBD1 matches 10 bases. There are 14 residues in the CDR3. The V gene's germline CDR1 is SGHTA and CDR2 FQGNSA. With 4 bases clipped from V and 6 bases from J, the junction kept 6 bases outside the gene matches. CDR3 nucleotides: TGTGCCAGCAGCTCGACAGGGGGCAAGCTCGAGCAGTACTTC. Residues: CASSSTGGKLEQYF.

The sample holds a few counts of this clonotype. The rearrangement uses TRBV3-1 and TRBJ2-5; 7 bases agree with TRBD1. Germline V gene lookup returns CDR1 LGHDT and CDR2 YNNKEL (reference sequence). V shed 3 bases, J shed 3 bases, and the junction held 4 bases outside the gene matches. The CDR3 contains 14 residues. CDR3 residues: CASSQVGQEETQYF. CDR3 nucleotides: TGTGCCAGCAGCCAGGTCGGACAGGAAGAGACCCAGTACTTC.

The chain recombines TRBV5-6 with TRBJ2-7, with no clear D. Germline V gene data show CDR1 as SGHDT and CDR2 as YYEEEE. The length of the CDR3 is 11 residues. The V end was cut by 2 bases, the J end by 6 bases, with 6 bases between. CDR3 loop: CASSFVSEQYF. Here the CDR3 DNA reads TGTGCCAGCAGCTTTGTGAGCGAGCAGTACTTC.

The chain couples TRBV24-1 to TRBJ1-1; a possible D gene is TRBD1 (5 bases). With 2 bases removed from V and 1 base from J, the gap between germline ends came to 13 bases. This CDR3 is built from 16 residues. Germline values: CDR1 KGHDR, CDR2 SFDVKD. CDR3 region: CATSDSVGAPNTEAFF. In DNA form, the CDR3 reads TGTGCCACCAGTGATTCGGTAGGGGCACCGAACACTGAAGCTTTCTTT.

Concerning this clonotype: Mismatch with germline at one junction end may stem from a read error. The chain links TRBV7-2 to TRBJ2-6, with no clear D. Germline V lookup: CDR1 SGHTA, CDR2 FQGNSA. The CDR3 is 14 residues long. Written as DNA, the CDR3 is TGTGCCAGCAGCTTAGGTCCTGGGGACAACGTCCTGACTTTC. As protein: CASSLGPGDNVLTF.

This clonotype was seen just once. J is TRBJ1-6 and V is TRBV6-5; D is undetermined. Deletions cut 4 bases from V and 9 bases from J, with 7 bases between. The length of the CDR3 is 12 residues. The germline V gene encodes CDR1 MNHEY and CDR2 SVGAGI. The CDR3 protein is CASSSGFSPLHF. CDR3 DNA sequence: TGTGCCAGCAGTTCCGGATTTTCACCCCTCCACTTT.

This sequence joins TRBV10-3 and TRBJ1-1; D gene ambiguous. The CDR3 has 13 amino acids. CDR1 ENHRY and CDR2 SYGVKD come from the germline V gene. Trimming removed 7 bases from V and 3 bases from J, with 12 bases in between. CDR3 residues: CAINAAGDTEAFF. The CDR3 nucleotides are TGTGCCATCAATGCGGCCGGGGACACTGAAGCTTTCTTT.

This clonotype has only a few counts. V is TRBV5-1 and J is TRBJ2-2, with TRBD1 matching over 7 bases. V lost 5 bases and J lost 6; bases outside the gene matches: 13. The CDR3 contains 16 residues. Germline V gene data show CDR1 as SGHRS and CDR2 as YFSETQ. CDR3 residues: CASRLDREPVSGELFF. The CDR3 DNA is TGCGCCAGCAGGCTTGACAGGGAACCCGTGTCCGGGGAGCTGTTTTTT.

This clonotype was counted only a few times. The rearrangement uses TRBV9 and TRBJ2-7; a weak D match, TRBD1 (8 bases). The V end was cut by 3 bases, the J end by 5 bases, with 15 bases between. This CDR3 has 14 residues. CDR1 is SGDLS, CDR2 YYNGEE, per germline. The CDR3 protein is CASSGGGQAHEQYF. The CDR3 nucleotides are TGTGCCAGCAGCGGCGGGGGACAGGCGCACGAGCAGTACTTC.

The rearrangement uses TRBV7-3 and TRBJ2-6; TRBD1 agrees at 9 bases. CDR3 size: 17 residues. The trim removed 2 bases at V and 2 bases at J, leaving 4 bases unmatched. CDR1 is SGHTA and CDR2 is FQGTGA in the germline V gene. CDR3 loop: CASSLGTGRTGANVLTF. The CDR3 nucleotides read TGTGCCAGCAGCTTAGGGACAGGGAGGACTGGGGCCAACGTCCTGACTTTC.

The rearrangement joins TRBV10-3 to TRBJ1-3; the D is unclear. Germline CDR1 ENHRY, CDR2 SYGVKD. The CDR3 is 14 amino acids. V gave up 3 bases and J gave up 1 base, with 7 bases separating them. The CDR3 coding sequence is TGTGCCATCAGTGATAGGTGGTCTGGAAACACCATATATTTT. Its protein is CAISDRWSGNTIYF.

A few counts support this clonotype. The J gene is TRBJ2-7, the V gene TRBV2; 9 bases line up with TRBD1. J was trimmed by 0 bases and V by 4 bases; bases with no gene match: 10. Per the germline V gene, CDR1 is SNHLY and CDR2 is FYNNEI. This CDR3 region has 17 residues. CDR3 protein: CASSGRRDRAGSYEQYF. The CDR3 coding sequence is TGTGCCAGCAGTGGACGGCGGGACAGGGCAGGCTCCTACGAGCAGTACTTC.

V gene TRBV11-2 combines with J gene TRBJ2-1; perhaps TRBD2 as D (6 bases). This CDR3 is 12 amino acids long. The V and J ends lost 5 bases and 10 bases respectively, with 12 bases between them. In germline, CDR1 is SGHAT, CDR2 FQNNGV. In DNA form, the CDR3 reads TGTGCCAGCAGCCCGAATGGGGGGGAGCAGTTCTTC. Protein sequence: CASSPNGGEQFF.

The J gene is TRBJ2-2, the V gene TRBV7-2; 10 bases match TRBD2. Germline CDR1 and CDR2: SGHTA and FQGNSA. The CDR3 loop spans 19 amino acids. After removal of 2 bases from V and 4 bases from J, the junction contained 13 bases not matched to a gene. The CDR3 loop reads CASSLRKSPSGRCTGELFF. The CDR3 DNA is TGTGCCAGCAGCTTAAGGAAGTCTCCTAGCGGGAGATGCACCGGGGAGCTGTTTTTT.

The chain joins TRBV29-1 to TRBJ2-5; D remains ambiguous. CDR1 is SQVTM and CDR2 is ANQGSEA in the germline V gene. CDR3 size: 14 residues. V was cut by 8 bases and J by 3 bases, with 19 bases left in between. The CDR3 DNA is TGCAGCCGTCTAGTTACCCAATGTAAAGAGACCCAGTACTTC. Translation: CSRLVTQCKETQYF. Combining the CDR3 with reference TRBV29-1 and TRBJ2-5 gives the whole variable domain SAVISQKPSRDICQRGTSLTIQCQVDSQVTMMFWYRQQPGQSLTLIATANQGSEATYESGFVIDKFPISRPNLTFSTLTVSNMSPEDSSIYLCSRLVTQCKETQYFGPGTRLLVL.

This clonotype was seen many times. The chain combines TRBV9 with TRBJ1-1; a possible D gene is TRBD1 (5 bases). From germline, CDR1 is SGDLS and CDR2 YYNGEE. V dropped 4 bases and J dropped 1 base, with 11 bases sitting between them. This CDR3 spans 14 amino acids. CDR3 region: CASSPGRGNTEAFF. The DNA of the CDR3 is TGTGCCAGCAGCCCGGGGCGAGGGAACACTGAAGCTTTCTTT. Using reference TRBV9 and TRBJ1-1 for the parts outside the CDR3, the full variable domain is DSGVTQTPKHLITATGQRVTLRCSPRSGDLSVYWYQQSLDQGLQFLIQYYNGEERAKGNILERFSAQQFPDLHSELNLSSLELGDSALYFCASSPGRGNTEAFFGQGTRLTVV.

This chain joins TRBV2 and TRBJ2-2; 9 nucleotides align to TRBD2. The CDR3 spans 15 residues. The germline CDR1 and CDR2 sequences are SNHLY and FYNNEI. V was pared by 2 bases and J by 6 bases, with 4 bases of the junction left unmatched. The DNA for the CDR3 is TGTGCCAGCAGTGAACCGGGACTAGCTCCCGGGGAGCTGTTTTTT. This translates into CASSEPGLAPGELFF. The variable domain in full, completed from reference TRBV2 and TRBJ2-2, reads EPEVTQTPSHQVTQMGQEVILRCVPISNHLYFYWYRQILGQKVEFLVSFYNNEISEKSEIFDDQFSVERPDGSNFTLKIRSTKLEDSAMYFCASSEPGLAPGELFFGEGSRLTVL.

This clonotype was counted between two and nine times. The chain employs TRBV7-9 and TRBJ1-6; a possible D gene is TRBD1 (6 bases). Per the germline V gene, CDR1 is SEHNR and CDR2 is FQNEAQ (reference sequence). The V end was cut by 3 bases, the J end by 6 bases, with 9 bases between. The CDR3 consists of 14 residues. CDR3 coding DNA: TGTGCCAGCAGCTTGGGACATGGTAATTCACCCCTCCACTTT. Its translation is CASSLGHGNSPLHF.

This clonotype was detected ten times or more. The chain uses TRBV12-3 or TRBV12-4 and TRBJ1-2; D call uncertain. Trimming left V 1 base short and J 3 bases short, with 6 bases between. The CDR3 sequence is 13 residues long. The CDR3 DNA reads as TGTGCCAGCAGTTTAGAACCTGACTATGGCTACACCTTC. Its protein product is CASSLEPDYGYTF.

The chain carries TRBV29-1 and TRBJ2-2; D not resolved. The CDR3 totals 13 residues. The germline V gene encodes CDR1 SQVTM and CDR2 ANQGSEA. Trimming shortened V by 3 bases and J by 5 bases, and 10 bases separated the two germline ends. The CDR3 nucleotides read TGCAGCGTTGATGCTAAGGCAACCGGGGAGCTGTTTTTT. This sequence encodes CSVDAKATGELFF.

Concerning this clonotype itself: This clone may be a read error of a much larger clone one base away. The chain is built from TRBV15 and TRBJ2-5; D gene unclear. V was clipped by 3 bases and J by 5 bases, with 16 bases between them. The CDR3 is made up of 15 amino acids. Per the germline V gene, CDR1 is LNHNV and CDR2 is YYDKDF (reference sequence). The CDR3 DNA follows: TGTGCCACCAGCAGCGACCTGGACCTGGGGGAGACCCAGTACTTC. Protein product: CATSSDLDLGETQYF.